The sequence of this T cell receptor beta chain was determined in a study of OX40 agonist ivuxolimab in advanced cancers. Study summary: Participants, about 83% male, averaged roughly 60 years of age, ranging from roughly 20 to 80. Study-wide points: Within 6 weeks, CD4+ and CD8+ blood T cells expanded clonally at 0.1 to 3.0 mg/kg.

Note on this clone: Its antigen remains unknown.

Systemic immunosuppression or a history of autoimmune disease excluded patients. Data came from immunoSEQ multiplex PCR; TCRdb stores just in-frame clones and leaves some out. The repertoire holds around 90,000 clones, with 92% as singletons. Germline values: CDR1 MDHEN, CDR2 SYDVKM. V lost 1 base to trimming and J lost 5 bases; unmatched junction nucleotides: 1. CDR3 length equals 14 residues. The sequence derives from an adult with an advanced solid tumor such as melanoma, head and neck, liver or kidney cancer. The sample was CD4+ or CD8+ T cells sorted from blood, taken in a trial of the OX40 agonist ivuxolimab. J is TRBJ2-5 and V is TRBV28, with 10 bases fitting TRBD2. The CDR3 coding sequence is TGTGCCAGCAGTTTATCTAGCGGGAGTGAGACCCAGTACTTC. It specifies CASSLSSGSETQYF.